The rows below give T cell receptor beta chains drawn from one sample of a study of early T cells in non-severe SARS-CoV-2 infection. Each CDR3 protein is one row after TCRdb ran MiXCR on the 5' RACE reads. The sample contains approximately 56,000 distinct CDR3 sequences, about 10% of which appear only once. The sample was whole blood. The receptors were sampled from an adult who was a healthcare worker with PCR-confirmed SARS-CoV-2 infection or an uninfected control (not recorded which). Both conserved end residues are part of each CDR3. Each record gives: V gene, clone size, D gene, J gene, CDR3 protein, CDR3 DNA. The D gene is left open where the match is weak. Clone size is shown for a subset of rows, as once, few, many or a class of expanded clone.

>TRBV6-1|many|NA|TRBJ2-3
CASRRTPSTDTQYF
TGTGCCAGCAGGCGGACCCCCAGCACAGATACGCAGTATTTT
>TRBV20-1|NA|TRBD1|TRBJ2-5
CSASRDRRFQETQYF
TGCAGTGCTAGCCGGGACAGGCGTTTCCAAGAGACCCAGTACTTC
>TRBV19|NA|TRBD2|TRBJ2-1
CASSASAGGSYNEQFF
TGTGCCAGTAGCGCCTCAGCGGGAGGGTCCTACAATGAGCAGTTCTTC
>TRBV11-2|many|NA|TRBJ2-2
CASSLSATGELFF
TGTGCCAGCAGCTTATCAGCCACCGGGGAGCTGTTTTTT
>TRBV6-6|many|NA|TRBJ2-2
CASSYSTAHTGELFF
TGTGCCAGCAGTTACTCGACAGCCCACACCGGGGAGCTGTTTTTT
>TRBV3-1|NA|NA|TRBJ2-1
CASSRGDEQFF
TGTGCCAGCAGCCGGGGGGATGAGCAGTTCTTC
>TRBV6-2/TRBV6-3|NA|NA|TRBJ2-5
CASSYRLARETQYF
TGTGCCAGCAGTTACCGGCTAGCGAGAGAGACCCAGTACTTC
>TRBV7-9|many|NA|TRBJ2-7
CANQGGPIDEQYF
TGTGCCAACCAGGGTGGCCCAATCGACGAGCAGTACTTC
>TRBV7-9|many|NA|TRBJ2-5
CASREGVETQYF
TGTGCCAGCAGAGAAGGGGTCGAGACCCAGTACTTC
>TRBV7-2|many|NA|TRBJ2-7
CASSLDRGLPYEQYF
TGTGCCAGCAGCTTAGACCGCGGTCTACCCTACGAGCAGTACTTC
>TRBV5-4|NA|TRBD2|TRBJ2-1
CASSLVSGRADEQFF
TGTGCCAGCAGCTTGGTTAGCGGGAGAGCCGATGAGCAGTTCTTC
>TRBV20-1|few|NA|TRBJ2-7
CSAVRPLYEQYF
TGCAGTGCTGTAAGACCACTTTACGAGCAGTACTTC
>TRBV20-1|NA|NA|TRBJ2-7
CSARPAFTEQYF
TGCAGTGCTCGACCGGCGTTTACCGAGCAGTACTTC
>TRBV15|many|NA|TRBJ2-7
CATSRLTDNYEQYF
TGTGCCACCAGCAGACTAACCGACAACTACGAGCAGTACTTC
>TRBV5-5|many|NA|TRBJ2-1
CASSGGTSTSYNEQFF
TGTGCCAGCAGCGGTGGGACATCTACTTCCTACAATGAGCAGTTCTTC
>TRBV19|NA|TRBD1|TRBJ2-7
CASTPGRDRGEQYF
TGTGCCAGTACCCCAGGTCGGGACAGGGGAGAGCAGTACTTC
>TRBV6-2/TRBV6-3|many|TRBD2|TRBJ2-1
CASTSGAGTRYNEQFF
TGTGCCAGCACTTCGGGAGCCGGGACTAGATACAATGAGCAGTTCTTC
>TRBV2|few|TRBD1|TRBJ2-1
CASSRDRGSYNEQFF
TGTGCCAGCAGTCGGGACAGGGGGTCCTACAATGAGCAGTTCTTC
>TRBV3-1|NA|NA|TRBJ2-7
CASSQGQGVIYEQYF
TGTGCCAGCAGCCAAGGGCAGGGTGTAATCTACGAGCAGTACTTC
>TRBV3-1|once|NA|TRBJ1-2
CASSQGGIPNYGYTF
TGTGCCAGCAGCCAAGGGGGGATTCCTAACTATGGCTACACCTTC
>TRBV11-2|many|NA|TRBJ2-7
CASSSQRSRYEQYF
TGTGCCAGCAGCTCCCAGCGTAGCCGCTACGAGCAGTACTTC
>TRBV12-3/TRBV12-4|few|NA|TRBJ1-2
CASIPGGGRYGYTF
TGTGCCAGCATCCCGGGCGGGGGCCGGTATGGCTACACCTTC
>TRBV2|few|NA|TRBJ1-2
CASAASFYGYTF
TGTGCCAGCGCCGCGTCGTTCTATGGCTACACCTTC
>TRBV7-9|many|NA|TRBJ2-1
CASSPVGREYSDEQFF
TGTGCCAGCAGTCCCGTTGGTAGGGAATATAGTGATGAGCAGTTCTTC
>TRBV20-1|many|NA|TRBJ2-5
CSAPRTEPPETQYF
TGCAGTGCTCCGCGGACTGAACCCCCAGAGACCCAGTACTTC
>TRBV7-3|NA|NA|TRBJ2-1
CASSFHGSGEQFF
TGTGCCAGCAGCTTCCATGGGAGTGGTGAGCAGTTCTTC
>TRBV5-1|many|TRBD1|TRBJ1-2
CASSAGQTASYGYTF
TGCGCCAGCAGCGCGGGACAGACTGCTTCTTATGGCTACACCTTC
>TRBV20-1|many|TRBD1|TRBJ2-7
CSARDPPRQGYYEQYF
TGCAGTGCTAGAGATCCCCCTCGACAGGGTTACTACGAGCAGTACTTC
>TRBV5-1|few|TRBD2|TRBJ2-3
CASSGTSGISTDTQYF
TGCGCCAGCAGCGGGACTAGCGGAATATCCACAGATACGCAGTATTTT
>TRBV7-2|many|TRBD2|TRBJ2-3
CASSPSGTSTDTQYF
TGTGCCAGCAGCCCTAGCGGAACTAGCACAGATACGCAGTATTTT
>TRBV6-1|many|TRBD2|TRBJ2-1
CASSEARRASGKYNEQFF
TGTGCCAGCAGTGAAGCGCGAAGGGCTAGCGGGAAGTACAATGAGCAGTTCTTC
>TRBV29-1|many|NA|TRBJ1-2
CSVNENYGYTF
TGCAGCGTTAACGAGAACTATGGCTACACCTTC
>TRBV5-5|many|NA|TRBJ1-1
CASSLPRGATEAFF
TGTGCCAGCAGCTTGCCTAGGGGGGCTACTGAAGCTTTCTTT
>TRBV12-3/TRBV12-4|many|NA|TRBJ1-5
CASSPGQKHSNQPQHF
TGTGCCAGCAGTCCCGGACAGAAACATAGCAATCAGCCCCAGCATTTT
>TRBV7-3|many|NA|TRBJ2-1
CASSMGLPYNEQFF
TGTGCCAGCAGCATGGGTCTTCCTTACAATGAGCAGTTCTTC
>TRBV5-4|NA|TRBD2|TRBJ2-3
CASTERGGRGTDTQYF
TGTGCCAGCACCGAACGGGGGGGTCGGGGCACAGATACGCAGTATTTT
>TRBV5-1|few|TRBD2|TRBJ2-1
CASSLFSGSRSSYNEQFF
TGCGCCAGCAGCTTGTTTAGCGGGAGCCGGAGCTCCTACAATGAGCAGTTCTTC
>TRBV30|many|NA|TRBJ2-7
CAWTRDNYEQYF
TGTGCCTGGACTAGGGACAACTACGAGCAGTACTTC
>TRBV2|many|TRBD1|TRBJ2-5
CASRRDSQETQYF
TGTGCCAGCAGACGGGACAGTCAAGAGACCCAGTACTTC
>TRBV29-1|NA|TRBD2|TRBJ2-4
CSVLIGQGSLAGGPRNIQYF
TGCAGCGTCTTGATCGGACAGGGGTCACTAGCGGGAGGGCCTAGAAACATTCAGTACTTC
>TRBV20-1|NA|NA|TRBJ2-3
CSAARRELGTDTQYF
TGCAGTGCCGCGCGTCGGGAGCTAGGCACAGATACGCAGTATTTT
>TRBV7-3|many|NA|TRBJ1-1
CASSLNLGGEAFF
TGTGCCAGCAGCTTAAATCTAGGAGGTGAAGCTTTCTTT
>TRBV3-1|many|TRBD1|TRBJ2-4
CASSQGQGRAIQYF
TGTGCCAGCAGCCAAGGACAGGGGCGGGCCATTCAGTACTTC
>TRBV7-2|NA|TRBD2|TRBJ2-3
CASSLGAGVLTDTQYF
TGTGCCAGCAGCTTAGGAGCGGGAGTTTTAACAGATACGCAGTATTTT
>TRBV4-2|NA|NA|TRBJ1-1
CASSQDYGGYTEAFF
TGTGCCAGCAGCCAAGATTATGGGGGGTACACTGAAGCTTTCTTT
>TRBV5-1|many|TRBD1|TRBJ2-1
CASRTGVEQFF
TGCGCCAGCAGGACAGGGGTTGAGCAGTTCTTC
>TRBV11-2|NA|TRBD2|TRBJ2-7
CASSLPTSGSIPEQYF
TGTGCCAGCAGCTTGCCAACTAGCGGGAGCATCCCCGAGCAGTACTTC
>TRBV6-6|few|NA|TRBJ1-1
CASSYSLRRNTEAFF
TGTGCCAGCAGTTACTCGTTGCGTAGGAACACTGAAGCTTTCTTT